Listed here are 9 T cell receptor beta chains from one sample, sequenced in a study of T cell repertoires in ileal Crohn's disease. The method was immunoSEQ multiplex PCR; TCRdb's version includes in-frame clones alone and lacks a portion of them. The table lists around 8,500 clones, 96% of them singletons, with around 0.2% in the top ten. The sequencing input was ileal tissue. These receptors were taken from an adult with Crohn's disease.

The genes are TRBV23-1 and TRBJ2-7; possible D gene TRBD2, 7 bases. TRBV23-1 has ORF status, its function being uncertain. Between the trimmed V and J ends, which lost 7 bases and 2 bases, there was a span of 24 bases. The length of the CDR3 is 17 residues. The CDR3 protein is CASKWGGSKNSPYEQYF. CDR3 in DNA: TGCGCCAGCAAGTGGGGGGGCTCGAAGAACTCCCCCTACGAGCAGTACTTC.

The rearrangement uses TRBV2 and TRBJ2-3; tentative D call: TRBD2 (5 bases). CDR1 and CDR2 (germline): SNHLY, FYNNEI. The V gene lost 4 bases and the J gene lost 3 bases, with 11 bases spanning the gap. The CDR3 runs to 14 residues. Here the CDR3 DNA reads TGTGCCAGCAGTGGTGACCCGGGGACAGATACGCAGTATTTT. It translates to CASSGDPGTDTQYF.

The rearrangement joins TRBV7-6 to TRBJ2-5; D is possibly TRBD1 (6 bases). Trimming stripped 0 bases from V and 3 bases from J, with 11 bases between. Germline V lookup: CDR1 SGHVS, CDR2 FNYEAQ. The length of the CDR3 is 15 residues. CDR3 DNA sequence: TGTGCCAGCAGCTTAGCGGGGCAGGGGAAAGAGACCCAGTACTTC. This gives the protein CASSLAGQGKETQYF.

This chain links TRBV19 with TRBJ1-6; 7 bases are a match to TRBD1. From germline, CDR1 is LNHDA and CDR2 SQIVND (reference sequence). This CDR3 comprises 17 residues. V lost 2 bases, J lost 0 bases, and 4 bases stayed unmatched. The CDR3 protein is CASSIRTGFSYNSPLHF. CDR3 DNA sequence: TGTGCCAGTAGTATAAGGACAGGTTTCTCCTATAATTCACCCCTCCACTTT.

The CDR3 DNA reads TGTGCCAGCAGTTTTAGTCTAGGACTAGCTGTCTACGAGCAGTACTTC. It specifies CASSFSLGLAVYEQYF. The rearrangement uses TRBV28 and TRBJ2-7; 8 bases fit TRBD2. The V gene end was trimmed by 3 bases and the J gene end by 3 bases; junction bases not matched to a gene: 10. CDR3 size: 16 residues. Germline V lookup: CDR1 MDHEN, CDR2 SYDVKM. The whole variable domain, remainder taken from reference TRBV28 and TRBJ2-7, is DVKVTQSSRYLVKRTGEKVFLECVQDMDHENMFWYRQDPGLGLRLIYFSYDVKMKEKGDIPEGYSVSREKKERFSLILESASTNQTSMYLCASSFSLGLAVYEQYFGPGTRLTVT.

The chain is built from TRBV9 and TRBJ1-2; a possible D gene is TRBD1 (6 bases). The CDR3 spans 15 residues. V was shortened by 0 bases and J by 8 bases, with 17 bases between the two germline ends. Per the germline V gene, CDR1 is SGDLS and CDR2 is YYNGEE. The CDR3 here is CASSVDGGGARGYTF. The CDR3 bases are TGTGCCAGCAGCGTAGATGGTGGGGGGGCACGGGGCTACACCTTC.

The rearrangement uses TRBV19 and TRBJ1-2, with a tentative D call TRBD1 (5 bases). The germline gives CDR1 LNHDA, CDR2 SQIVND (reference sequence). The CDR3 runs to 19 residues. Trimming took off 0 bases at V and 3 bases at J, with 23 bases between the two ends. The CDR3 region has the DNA TGTGCCAGTAGTATAGATCGCCCAACATTGGGTGTGACAGACTATGGCTACACCTTC. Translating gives CASSIDRPTLGVTDYGYTF.

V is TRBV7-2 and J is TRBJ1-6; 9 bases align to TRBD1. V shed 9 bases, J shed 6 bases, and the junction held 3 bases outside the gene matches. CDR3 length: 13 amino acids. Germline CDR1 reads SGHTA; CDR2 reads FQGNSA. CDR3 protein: CASAGQGNSPLHF. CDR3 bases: TGTGCCAGTGCGGGACAGGGTAATTCACCCCTCCACTTT.

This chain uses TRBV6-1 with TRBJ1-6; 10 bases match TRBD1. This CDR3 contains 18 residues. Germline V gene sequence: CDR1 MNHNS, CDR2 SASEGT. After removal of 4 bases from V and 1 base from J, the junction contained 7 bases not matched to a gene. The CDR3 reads CASSVTGQGFSYNSPLHF. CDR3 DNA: TGTGCCAGCAGTGTTACGGGACAGGGGTTTTCCTATAATTCACCCCTCCACTTT.